These T cell receptor beta chains were read from a single sample in a study of blood T cells in healthy people across ages. Each CDR3 protein is one row after TCRdb ran MiXCR on the 5' RACE reads. The sample lists 850,000 to 1,300,000 distinct CDR3 sequences; 45% were seen once. Source material: blood. The receptor source for this set is a woman in her sixties in good health. Both conserved end residues are part of each CDR3. D genes are given only for firm matches. The listing skips clone size in some rows; elsewhere it reads once, few, many or a size class.

size: NA; D: TRBD2; J: TRBJ2-7; V: TRBV15; DNA: TGTGCCACCAGCCCCCTAAGCGGGAGCTACGAGCAGTACTTC; CDR3: CATSPLSGSYEQYF
size: NA; D: TRBD2; J: TRBJ2-1; V: TRBV7-9; DNA: TGTGCCAGCAGCTATCCGGGACTAGGGACAAATGAGCAGTTCTTC; CDR3: CASSYPGLGTNEQFF
size: NA; D: TRBD1; J: TRBJ2-5; V: TRBV5-1; DNA: TGCGCCAGCAGCTCACAGGGGGTAGAGACCCAGTACTTC; CDR3: CASSSQGVETQYF
size: few; D: NA; J: TRBJ2-1; V: TRBV27; DNA: TGTGCCAGCAGTTTTGAAGGGGAGCGGGTCAATGAGCAGTTCTTC; CDR3: CASSFEGERVNEQFF
size: many; D: NA; J: TRBJ1-2; V: TRBV7-3; DNA: TGTGCCAGCAGCTTATCGGCTAACTATGGCTACACCTTC; CDR3: CASSLSANYGYTF
size: once; D: NA; J: TRBJ2-1; V: TRBV12-3/TRBV12-4; DNA: TGTGCCAGCAGTCTAAAGGGGGGGCACAATGAGCAGTTCTTC; CDR3: CASSLKGGHNEQFF
size: NA; D: TRBD2; J: TRBJ2-1; V: TRBV2; DNA: TGTGCCAGCAGTGTACGGGCGGGAGGCCGACGCAATGAGCAGTTCTTC; CDR3: CASSVRAGGRRNEQFF
size: NA; D: NA; J: TRBJ2-1; V: TRBV20-1; DNA: TGCAGTGCTAGTTCCCTCAGGGCAGGCAGTGAGCAGTTCTTC; CDR3: CSASSLRAGSEQFF
size: NA; D: NA; J: TRBJ2-1; V: TRBV4-1; DNA: TGCGCCAGCAGCCACCCGGGAGCCTCGAATGAGCAGTTCTTC; CDR3: CASSHPGASNEQFF
size: many; D: NA; J: TRBJ2-3; V: TRBV29-1; DNA: TGCAGCGTTTACCGGACAGGCGGGGCAGATACGCAGTATTTT; CDR3: CSVYRTGGADTQYF
size: NA; D: NA; J: TRBJ1-2; V: TRBV5-1; DNA: TGCGCCAGCAGGCAGGGCCGGGACTATGGCTACACCTTC; CDR3: CASRQGRDYGYTF
size: NA; D: TRBD1; J: TRBJ1-2; V: TRBV6-1; DNA: TGTGCCAGCAGTGAGGGGACAGGGTGCGGCTACACCTTC; CDR3: CASSEGTGCGYTF
size: few; D: TRBD1; J: TRBJ2-2; V: TRBV29-1; DNA: TGCAGCGTGCAATGGACAGGAATCACCGGGGAGCTGTTTTTT; CDR3: CSVQWTGITGELFF
size: NA; D: NA; J: TRBJ2-1; V: TRBV6-2/TRBV6-3; DNA: TGTGCCAGCAAAGAGGGAGGGGGAAATGAGCAGTTCTTC; CDR3: CASKEGGGNEQFF
size: NA; D: NA; J: TRBJ2-1; V: TRBV7-3; DNA: TGTGCCAGCAGCTTAATGGGGGACCCGAGGGAGCAGTTCTTC; CDR3: CASSLMGDPREQFF
size: few; D: NA; J: TRBJ2-1; V: TRBV20-1; DNA: TGCAGTGCTAGTGTCACCCAGGTAGAGCAGTTCTTC; CDR3: CSASVTQVEQFF
size: many; D: TRBD1; J: TRBJ2-3; V: TRBV3-1; DNA: TGTGCCAGCAGCCACGGGACAGGGGACGTGGATACGCAGTATTTT; CDR3: CASSHGTGDVDTQYF